Here is one T cell receptor (beta chain) with its context. No antigen is known for it. The data were taken from a study of cytomegalovirus exposure and HLA in healthy donors. In the study overall: An analysis done earlier identified more than 100 million unique TCR beta sequences from about 180 million T cells. Study findings and constraints: V- and J-gene trimming in TCR beta was tied to a missense DCLRE1C variant by an analysis performed later. An analysis was carried out later, and it reportedly showed fewer N-insertions in an Asian-associated ancestry cluster than the approximately 610-donor mean.

This PCR relied on a set of 60 Vbeta primers and 13 Jbeta primers. The table came from immunoSEQ multiplex PCR; TCRdb's copy has only in-frame clones and leaves some out. The sample carries about 170,000 clones, approximately 72% recorded once. The CDR3 has 17 amino acids. J was trimmed by 0 bases and V by 5 bases; bases with no gene match: 8. CDR1 and CDR2 from the germline V gene are LNHDA and SQIVND (reference sequence). This chain uses TRBV19 with TRBJ1-5, with TRBD1 identical over 9 bases. The sequence came from a female donor in good health and CMV-seronegative. The sequenced sample consisted of PBMCs. The CDR3 DNA is TGTGCCAGTAGTGTAACAGGGGGCGTAAATAGCAATCAGCCCCAGCATTTT. It codes for CASSVTGGVNSNQPQHF.